One sample yielded the 15 T cell receptor beta chains listed below, sequenced in a study of beta chain features in type 1 diabetes. Regarding the study as a whole: All four CD4+ subsets of Type 1 diabetes patients contained TCRB CDR3s that were moderately but significantly shorter.

No antigen has been assigned to these receptors. The investigators reverse transcribed all of the isolated RNA, so they sequenced expressed TCRB transcripts. This table comes from immunoSEQ multiplex PCR, and its TCRdb copy is limited to in-frame clones, with some not included. The sample yields about 160,000 clones, about a tenth seen once. The material sequenced was central memory CD4+ T cells from blood. The source is a man aged 30-40 years with type 1 diabetes.

This clone showed up just once. CDR3 DNA: TGCGCCAGCAGCCCGAACCGCGGGGACCAAGAGACCCAGTACTTC. This sequence encodes CASSPNRGDQETQYF. J is TRBJ2-5 and V is TRBV5-1, with a weak D call TRBD2 (6 bases). V gave up 4 bases and J gave up 0 bases, with 13 bases separating them. This CDR3 comprises 15 residues. Germline loops: CDR1 SGHRS, CDR2 YFSETQ.

The chain couples TRBV27 to TRBJ2-1, with 14 nucleotides matching TRBD2. Germline CDR1 and CDR2: MNHEY and SMNVEV (reference sequence). Trimming at V came to 7 bases and at J to 3 bases, leaving 5 bases not matched to a gene. The CDR3 length is 16 residues. CDR3 nucleotide sequence: TGTGCCAGCAACCCGGGACTAGCGGGAGACTACAATGAGCAGTTCTTC. Amino acid sequence: CASNPGLAGDYNEQFF.

The chain is built from TRBV6-4 and TRBJ1-2; D is perhaps TRBD1 (5 bases). CDR1 MRHNA and CDR2 SNTAGT come from the germline V gene. The length of the CDR3 is 16 residues. V gave up 11 bases and J gave up 0 bases, with 22 bases separating them. The CDR3 protein is CALQISAPGANYGYTF. As DNA, the CDR3 is TGTGCCCTCCAAATTAGCGCCCCGGGGGCTAACTATGGCTACACCTTC.

This clone was seen a handful of times. The chain recombines TRBV4-3 with TRBJ2-3; 7 nucleotides match TRBD2. This CDR3 comprises 17 residues. The V gene end was trimmed by 4 bases and the J gene end by 5 bases; junction bases not matched to a gene: 15. The V gene's germline CDR1 is LGHNA and CDR2 YSLEER. The CDR3 region has the DNA TGCGCCAGCAGCCGCCGAGGAGGCGGGAGAGGAGTAGATACGCAGTATTTT. Amino acid sequence: CASSRRGGGRGVDTQYF.

This clone was counted only a few times. The chain has TRBV7-3 and TRBJ2-1; 7 bases agree with TRBD2. Trimming removed 2 bases from V and 6 bases from J; junction bases left unmatched: 1. Germline V gene lookup returns CDR1 SGHTA and CDR2 FQGTGA. CDR3 length: 13 residues. Here the CDR3 DNA reads TGTGCCAGCAGCTTAGGGACTACCAATGAGCAGTTCTTC. Translating it yields CASSLGTTNEQFF.

A word on this clone: The same CDR3 is also encoded by other DNA sequences in this sample. The chain employs TRBV6-6 and TRBJ2-5; tentatively, D is TRBD2 (6 bases). Per germline, CDR1 MNHNY and CDR2 SVGAGI (reference sequence). V shed 7 bases and J shed 2 bases, with 11 bases lying between them. The CDR3 is 13 residues long. CDR3: CASTAGLQETQYF. CDR3 DNA sequence: TGTGCCAGCACCGCGGGATTACAAGAGACCCAGTACTTC.

The V and J genes are TRBV7-3 and TRBJ2-1, with 12 nucleotides matching TRBD2. Trimming took 5 bases from V and 9 from J; bases not matched to a gene: 11. The CDR3 length is 16 residues. CDR1 is SGHTA and CDR2 is FQGTGA in the germline V gene. The CDR3 DNA is TGTGCCAGCAGCCCCTCCCGGCTAGCGGGAGGGGGTGAGCAGTTCTTC. Translating gives CASSPSRLAGGGEQFF.

V is TRBV28 and J is TRBJ2-7; 8 positions agree with TRBD2. The germline CDR1 and CDR2 sequences are MDHEN and SYDVKM. The CDR3 runs 13 residues. Trimming cost V 8 bases and J 2 bases; bases outside gene matches: 5. The CDR3 loop reads CASGLAGAYEQYF. CDR3 DNA: TGTGCCAGCGGTCTAGCGGGCGCCTACGAGCAGTACTTC.

This clone was seen a few times. The chain links TRBV7-2 to TRBJ2-5, with 8 bases lining up with TRBD2. Trimming removed 1 base from V and 3 bases from J; junction bases left unmatched: 1. This CDR3 region has 14 residues. Germline lookup yields CDR1 SGHTA and CDR2 FQGNSA. Here the CDR3 reads CASSLGGLEETQYF. DNA of the CDR3: TGTGCCAGCAGCTTAGGGGGACTAGAAGAGACCCAGTACTTC.

This clone has a handful of counts. The chain links TRBV28 to TRBJ2-7; no clear D. Germline V gene data show CDR1 as MDHEN and CDR2 as SYDVKM. This CDR3 is 13 amino acids long. V gave up 4 bases and J gave up 2 bases, with 9 bases separating them. DNA of the CDR3: TGTGCCAGCAGTTCGGCACAGCCCTACGAGCAGTACTTC. Its protein is CASSSAQPYEQYF.

V gene TRBV7-2 combines with J gene TRBJ2-7; 7 bases align to TRBD2. Trimming took 0 bases from V and 0 from J; bases not matched to a gene: 8. Germline assignment: CDR1 SGHTA and CDR2 FQGNSA. This CDR3 spans 17 amino acids. In DNA form, the CDR3 reads TGTGCCAGCAGCTTAGCCCTTAGCGGGTTCAGCTCCTACGAGCAGTACTTC. Translated, it gives CASSLALSGFSSYEQYF.

This clone has more than one count but fewer than ten. The CDR3 is CASRRSGSGTDTQYF. The CDR3 bases are TGTGCCAGCAGACGTAGCGGGAGCGGTACAGATACGCAGTATTTT. The rearrangement links TRBV5-4 to TRBJ2-3; 9 nucleotides match TRBD2. J lost 3 bases, V lost 5 bases, and 7 bases had no gene match. Germline V gene lookup returns CDR1 SGHNT and CDR2 YYREEE (reference sequence). There are 15 residues in the CDR3.

This clone appeared a few times. The chain uses TRBV5-1 and TRBJ2-3, with D tentatively TRBD2 (6 bases). Germline CDR1 and CDR2: SGHRS and YFSETQ. This CDR3 has 13 residues. Trimming took 5 bases from V and 2 from J, leaving 9 bases between them. DNA of the CDR3: TGCGCCAGCAGTTGGGACTCCACAGATACGCAGTATTTT. Residues: CASSWDSTDTQYF.

This clone was seen a handful of times. The V and J genes are TRBV4-3 and TRBJ2-1, with TRBD2 identical over 8 bases. Germline V CDR1 and CDR2: LGHNA, YSLEER. The CDR3 loop spans 17 amino acids. The ends lost 4 bases at V and 4 bases at J; junction bases unmatched: 12. The CDR3 coding sequence is TGCGCCAGCAGCCTTCGAACAGCGGGAGAGGGGTACAATGAGCAGTTCTTC. This sequence encodes CASSLRTAGEGYNEQFF.

This clone was observed a handful of times. The V gene is TRBV7-9, the J gene TRBJ2-5, with D uncertain. The germline CDR1 and CDR2 sequences are SEHNR and FQNEAQ (reference sequence). V lost 5 bases and J lost 1, with 2 bases in between. The CDR3 spans 11 residues. CDR3 nucleotide sequence: TGTGCCAGCAGCCGCCAAGAGACCCAGTACTTC. It is translated as CASSRQETQYF.